Below are 28 T cell receptor beta chains sequenced from a single sample in a study of shared clonotypes between healthy human individuals. Clones were sequenced by immunoSEQ multiplex PCR, and TCRdb holds only the in-frame ones, with some missing. The data show around 700,000 clones, roughly 70% seen once. The material sequenced was memory CD4+ T cells sorted from blood. The subset is: CD45RA-negative fraction. These receptors came from a young woman in good health.

The chain is built from TRBV7-9 and TRBJ1-5, with D maybe TRBD1 (6 bases). Germline lookup yields CDR1 SEHNR and CDR2 FQNEAQ (reference sequence). The CDR3 has 14 amino acids. V gave up 1 base and J gave up 5 bases, with 9 bases separating them. The CDR3: CASSLDGQYQPQHF. The CDR3 region has the DNA TGTGCCAGCAGCTTAGATGGACAGTATCAGCCCCAGCATTTT.

V gene TRBV19 combines with J gene TRBJ1-5; possible D gene TRBD1, 5 bases. Germline V lookup: CDR1 LNHDA, CDR2 SQIVND (reference sequence). The length of the CDR3 is 16 residues. V gave up 5 bases and J gave up 1 base, with 15 bases separating them. The CDR3 sequence: CASSVLPGHSNQPQHF. Written as DNA, the CDR3 is TGTGCCAGTAGTGTCCTCCCGGGGCACAGCAATCAGCCCCAGCATTTT.

The chain uses TRBV29-1 and TRBJ1-2; TRBD1 agrees at 8 bases. This CDR3 comprises 15 residues. V gave up 7 bases and J gave up 0 bases; unmatched junction bases: 10. Germline V lookup: CDR1 SQVTM, CDR2 ANQGSEA. The CDR3 DNA reads TGCAGCGCCCTAGGACAGGGCGAAACTAACTATGGCTACACCTTC. Protein sequence: CSALGQGETNYGYTF.

The rearrangement joins TRBV28 to TRBJ2-7, with D uncertain. CDR3 length: 14 residues. The germline V gene encodes CDR1 MDHEN and CDR2 SYDVKM. Trimming removed 5 bases at V and 2 bases at J, with 13 bases between. Here the CDR3 reads CASSRRGRTYEQYF. The DNA of the CDR3 is TGTGCCAGCAGTCGGCGAGGCCGTACCTACGAGCAGTACTTC.

The chain recombines TRBV7-3 with TRBJ2-5; the D gene is possibly TRBD2 (6 bases). With 5 bases removed from V and 1 base from J, the gap between germline ends came to 11 bases. CDR3 length equals 14 residues. The germline V gene encodes CDR1 SGHTA and CDR2 FQGTGA. The CDR3 spells CASSRSGRQETQYF. The CDR3 nucleotides read TGTGCCAGCAGCCGGAGCGGGCGCCAAGAGACCCAGTACTTC.

This clone came up a few times. The chain is built from TRBV4-2 and TRBJ2-1; 11 nucleotides match TRBD2. The CDR3 length is 16 residues. Looked up from germline, CDR1 is LGHNA and CDR2 is YNFKEQ. Trimming at V came to 2 bases and at J to 5 bases, leaving 5 bases not matched to a gene. The CDR3 DNA reads as TGTGCCAGCAGCCAACGAACTAGCGGGAGCCACAATGAGCAGTTCTTC. This translates into CASSQRTSGSHNEQFF.

The V gene is TRBV18, the J gene TRBJ1-1; 7 positions agree with TRBD1. This CDR3 is 15 amino acids long. CDR1 is KGHSH and CDR2 is LQKENI in the germline V gene. The V and J ends lost 3 bases and 3 bases, in that order; junction bases with no gene match: 7. CDR3 loop: CASSPRQGGDTEAFF. The CDR3 region has the DNA TGTGCCAGCTCACCTCGACAGGGAGGGGACACTGAAGCTTTCTTT.

This sequence joins TRBV7-9 and TRBJ2-4; D is uncertain. Germline V gives CDR1 SEHNR, CDR2 FQNEAQ (reference sequence). Trimming took 3 bases from V and 1 from J, leaving 7 bases between them. The CDR3 has 14 amino acids. CDR3 nucleotides: TGTGCCAGCAGCTTTGAAGGGGCCAAAAACATTCAGTACTTC. It codes for CASSFEGAKNIQYF.

The chain employs TRBV7-2 and TRBJ1-5; no clear D gene. Trimming shortened V by 3 bases and J by 6 bases, and 9 bases separated the two germline ends. The CDR3 consists of 13 residues. Germline-derived CDR1 and CDR2 are SGHTA and FQGNSA. The CDR3 nucleotides read TGTGCCAGCAGCTTCAAAATTCTTCAGCCCCAGCATTTT. Translation gives CASSFKILQPQHF.

The chain uses TRBV4-1 and TRBJ2-2, with TRBD2 identical over 10 bases. V gave up 1 base and J gave up 5 bases; unmatched junction bases: 7. The CDR3 is made up of 17 amino acids. In germline, CDR1 is MGHRA, CDR2 YSYEKL. CDR3 in amino acids: CASSQAHSGGRTGELFF. CDR3 nucleotide sequence: TGCGCCAGCAGCCAAGCTCATAGCGGGGGGCGGACCGGGGAGCTGTTTTTT.

The chain uses TRBV2 and TRBJ2-1, with 9 nucleotides matching TRBD1. Germline V lookup: CDR1 SNHLY, CDR2 FYNNEI. V lost 7 bases, J lost 7 bases, and 11 bases stayed unmatched. This CDR3 spans 15 amino acids. Written as DNA, the CDR3 is TGTGCCAGCACCGCCCGGGACAGGGAAACGAATGAGCAGTTCTTC. Translating gives CASTARDRETNEQFF.

The chain uses TRBV10-2 and TRBJ1-2, with 11 bases aligning to TRBD1. Germline CDR1 and CDR2: WSHSY and SAAADI. V dropped 6 bases and J dropped 2; count of bases not matched to a gene: 8. This CDR3 contains 16 residues. This CDR3 is CASREIGQGANYGYTF. In DNA form, the CDR3 reads TGCGCCAGCAGAGAAATCGGACAGGGGGCAAACTATGGCTACACCTTC.

The CDR3 DNA reads TGTGCCAGCAGTTTCAATCCTCGGGCTGAAGCTTTCTTT. It codes for CASSFNPRAEAFF. This sequence joins TRBV27 and TRBJ1-1; no definite D call. The CDR3 is 13 amino acids. The V gene lost 3 bases and the J gene lost 6 bases, with 11 bases spanning the gap. CDR1 is MNHEY, CDR2 SMNVEV, per germline (reference sequence).

The CDR3 region is CASSYSSRGANYGYTF. CDR3 nucleotide sequence: TGTGCCAGCAGTTACTCGTCCAGAGGAGCTAACTATGGCTACACCTTC. The chain couples TRBV6-5 to TRBJ1-2, with D unresolved. Germline V gene sequence: CDR1 MNHEY, CDR2 SVGAGI. The CDR3 totals 16 residues. V lost 0 bases and J lost 0, with 11 bases in between.

The rearrangement links TRBV28 to TRBJ2-4; TRBD1 agrees at 7 bases. Germline CDR1 MDHEN, CDR2 SYDVKM. V was clipped by 5 bases and J by 8 bases; unmatched bases: 12. This CDR3 has 15 residues. The CDR3 reads CASSATTGLRDIQYF. The CDR3 DNA follows: TGTGCCAGCAGTGCCACGACAGGGCTTCGGGACATTCAGTACTTC.

A single count supports this clone. CDR3 region: CASSHRTGAYEQYF. CDR3 DNA sequence: TGCGCCAGCAGCCATAGGACAGGGGCCTACGAGCAGTACTTC. The chain combines TRBV4-1 with TRBJ2-7, with 9 bases fitting TRBD1. This CDR3 is 14 amino acids long. CDR1 is MGHRA, CDR2 YSYEKL, per germline. J was trimmed by 2 bases and V by 3 bases; bases with no gene match: 2.

This rearrangement joins TRBV4-1 to TRBJ2-1; 16 nucleotides line up with TRBD2. Germline V lookup: CDR1 MGHRA, CDR2 YSYEKL. Germline trimming cut 3 bases from V and 2 bases from J; bases unmatched to any gene: 1. The CDR3 spans 17 residues. The CDR3 loop reads CASSQGTSGRAYNEQFF. DNA for the CDR3: TGCGCCAGCAGCCAGGGGACTAGCGGGAGGGCCTACAATGAGCAGTTCTTC.

This chain joins TRBV18 and TRBJ1-5; D perhaps matches TRBD1 (5 bases). Germline loops: CDR1 KGHSH, CDR2 LQKENI. With 0 bases removed from V and 6 bases from J, the gap between germline ends came to 12 bases. CDR3 size: 15 residues. This CDR3 reads CASSPPGGLGQPQHF. CDR3 DNA: TGTGCCAGCTCACCACCGGGGGGTTTGGGTCAGCCCCAGCATTTT. The variable domain in full, completed from reference TRBV18 and TRBJ1-5, reads NAGVMQNPRHLVRRRGQEARLRCSPMKGHSHVYWYRQLPEEGLKFMVYLQKENIIDESGMPKERFSAEFPKEGPSILRIQQVVRGDSAAYFCASSPPGGLGQPQHFGDGTRLSIL.

V is TRBV19 and J is TRBJ1-1; D unresolved. The germline CDR1 and CDR2 sequences are LNHDA and SQIVND (reference sequence). Trimming removed 0 bases at V and 1 base at J, with 3 bases between. The CDR3 length is 13 residues. CDR3 in amino acids: CASSIEKNTEAFF. In nucleotides, the CDR3 is TGTGCCAGTAGTATAGAAAAGAACACTGAAGCTTTCTTT.

This rearrangement joins TRBV5-1 to TRBJ2-7; no clear D. Germline loops: CDR1 SGHRS, CDR2 YFSETQ. The CDR3 consists of 15 residues. V was clipped by 2 bases and J by 0 bases, with 12 bases between them. The CDR3 sequence: CASSLLGTSSYEQYF. The CDR3 DNA reads TGCGCCAGCAGCTTATTGGGAACGAGCTCCTACGAGCAGTACTTC.

This clone has a single count. The chain links TRBV19 to TRBJ2-2; 8 bases are shared with TRBD1. The germline CDR1 and CDR2 sequences are LNHDA and SQIVND (reference sequence). CDR3 size: 15 residues. V lost 6 bases to trimming and J lost 5 bases; unmatched junction nucleotides: 8. CDR3 amino acids: CASSSRGPFTGELFF. The CDR3 region has the DNA TGTGCCAGTAGCTCCAGGGGGCCGTTTACCGGGGAGCTGTTTTTT.

The chain is built from TRBV28 and TRBJ1-5; D unclear. This CDR3 contains 14 residues. V was trimmed by 6 bases and J by 2 bases, leaving 11 bases between them. The V gene's germline CDR1 is MDHEN and CDR2 SYDVKM. Written as DNA, the CDR3 is TGTGCCAGCAGCTCCGGACGGCGCAATCAGCCCCAGCATTTT. Translation: CASSSGRRNQPQHF. The full variable domain, its missing parts supplied by reference TRBV28 and TRBJ1-5, is DVKVTQSSRYLVKRTGEKVFLECVQDMDHENMFWYRQDPGLGLRLIYFSYDVKMKEKGDIPEGYSVSREKKERFSLILESASTNQTSMYLCASSSGRRNQPQHFGDGTRLSIL.

This chain links TRBV6-5 with TRBJ1-4; 9 bases are a match to TRBD1. The V and J ends lost 5 bases and 11 bases, in that order; junction bases with no gene match: 9. There are 14 residues in the CDR3. The germline V gene has CDR1 MNHEY and CDR2 SVGAGI. The CDR3 coding sequence is TGTGCCAGCAGTCCACAGGGGGCTTTGCGGAAACTGTTTTTT. Its protein product is CASSPQGALRKLFF.

For this clone: This sample also contains other DNA sequences that code for the same CDR3. V and J are TRBV28 and TRBJ1-2; D is perhaps TRBD1 (6 bases). Germline CDR1 reads MDHEN; CDR2 reads SYDVKM. Trimming stripped 5 bases from V and 2 bases from J, with 12 bases between. The CDR3 runs 14 residues. This CDR3 is CASSTGQSNYGYTF. CDR3 nucleotide sequence: TGTGCCAGCAGTACCGGACAGAGCAACTATGGCTACACCTTC.

This clone occurred a few times. The genes are TRBV28 and TRBJ2-7; TRBD2 matches 13 bases. J lost 3 bases, V lost 8 bases, and 13 bases had no gene match. The CDR3 has 17 residues. Germline CDR1 reads MDHEN; CDR2 reads SYDVKM. The CDR3 DNA reads as TGTGCCAGCCGACCACTAGCGGGAGGGCTCAGCAGCTACGAGCAGTACTTC. This gives the protein CASRPLAGGLSSYEQYF. The full variable domain, its missing parts supplied by reference TRBV28 and TRBJ2-7, is DVKVTQSSRYLVKRTGEKVFLECVQDMDHENMFWYRQDPGLGLRLIYFSYDVKMKEKGDIPEGYSVSREKKERFSLILESASTNQTSMYLCASRPLAGGLSSYEQYFGPGTRLTVT.

V is TRBV7-2 and J is TRBJ2-3, with TRBD2 identical over 8 bases. CDR3 size: 16 residues. V was pared by 5 bases and J by 0 bases, with 7 bases of the junction left unmatched. In germline, CDR1 is SGHTA, CDR2 FQGNSA. The DNA for the CDR3 is TGTGCCAGCAGCGCAAGACTAGCGTCGAGCACAGATACGCAGTATTTT. It yields the protein CASSARLASSTDTQYF.

The chain employs TRBV4-2 and TRBJ2-5; D call uncertain. This CDR3 is built from 15 residues. Trimming removed 0 bases from V and 1 base from J, with 9 bases in between. Per the germline V gene, CDR1 is LGHNA and CDR2 is YNFKEQ. CDR3 loop: CASSQDPGPQETQYF. The CDR3 nucleotides read TGTGCCAGCAGCCAAGACCCCGGCCCCCAAGAGACCCAGTACTTC.

J is TRBJ2-2 and V is TRBV29-1, with 8 bases identical to TRBD2. This CDR3 has 13 amino acids. The ends lost 5 bases at V and 4 bases at J; junction bases unmatched: 3. Germline V lookup: CDR1 SQVTM, CDR2 ANQGSEA. The CDR3 DNA follows: TGCAGCGTTACCGGGACTAGCACCGGGGAGCTGTTTTTT. It yields the protein CSVTGTSTGELFF.